The sequence of this TCR beta chain was determined in a study of blood T cell repertoires in COVID-19. Study summary: Italy, Spain and the United States were the sources of the convalescent and acute COVID-19 samples. Sample material is recorded as cDNA or gDNA derived from T cells, B-cell-depleted T cells, or PBMCs.

Original handling: Reference gene primer amplification gave estimated nucleated cell counts. Measured with immunoSEQ multiplex PCR; TCRdb has only the in-frame clones, and not every one. V and J calls and clone size come straight from that table; D and trimming were deduced from the DNA. The sample includes about 17,000 clones, 78% seen only once; the top ten take roughly 23%. Trimming shortened V by 1 base and J by 2 bases, and 15 bases separated the two germline ends. This CDR3 contains 17 residues. Germline-derived CDR1 and CDR2 are MGHRA and YSYEKL. Sequencing input: peripheral blood. The sequence derives from a man aged 60 to 69 with active or convalescent COVID-19. The V and J genes are TRBV4-1 and TRBJ1-5; D may be TRBD1 (6 bases). In DNA form, the CDR3 reads TGCGCCAGCAGCCAAGGCGGGGGGCCGGGTGGCAATCAGCCCCAGCATTTT. This gives the protein CASSQGGGPGGNQPQHF.